The subject of this entry is one T cell receptor beta chain. The target antigen is unknown. These data originate in a study of cytomegalovirus exposure and HLA in healthy donors. The study ran its PCR with 60 Vbeta and 13 Jbeta primers. Repertoires were generated with immunoSEQ multiplex PCR, while TCRdb's copy carries only in-frame clones and drops some. The repertoire holds around 150,000 clones, with around three quarters as singletons. Trimming removed 3 bases from V and 1 base from J; junction bases left unmatched: 3. Germline V lookup: CDR1 SEHNR, CDR2 FQNEAQ (reference sequence). This CDR3 region has 15 residues. Study-level points and caveats: Researchers catalogued about 160 TCR beta chains as cytomegalovirus-associated.

Sequenced input: PBMCs. The TCR originated in a man aged 35 to 55 in good health and CMV-seronegative. The chain couples TRBV7-9 to TRBJ1-3; TRBD1 matches 7 bases. The CDR3 protein is CASSFTTGSGNTIYF. For the CDR3, the DNA is TGTGCCAGCAGCTTCACGACAGGGTCTGGAAACACCATATATTTT. Supplemented by reference TRBV7-9 and TRBJ1-3, the full variable domain reads DTGVSQNPRHKITKRGQNVTFRCDPISEHNRLYWYRQTLGQGPEFLTYFQNEAQLEKSRLLSDRFSAERPKGSFSTLEIQRTEQGDSAMYLCASSFTTGSGNTIYFGEGSWLTVV.